This TCR beta chain was retrieved from a study of T-cell memory formation after mild COVID-19. Regarding this clonotype: The antigen remains unidentified.

TCRdb independently ran MiXCR on the 5' RACE reads; one entry per CDR3 protein. The top ten clones hold over 20% of a sample with approximately 340,000 distinct CDR3 sequences, 13% of them seen once. Findings and limits, study-wide: Within pre-infection memory, some responding clones were found, suggesting cross-reactive memory joined. Mostly located in CM and EM were contracting CD4+ clones, with contracting CD8+ clones located in EMRA.

This clonotype was sampled from a young man who had mild COVID-19 (a few samples of this study predate the infection). Cell type and time point are not known. Sequenced: PBMCs or a T cell subset sorted from them (not recorded which).

In nucleotides, the CDR3 is TGTGCCTGGGGGTTAATACTGACAGCCGTGGAGACCCAGTACTTC. Residues: CAWGLILTAVETQYF. This chain uses TRBV30 with TRBJ2-5, with D possibly TRBD1 on 5 matching bases. This CDR3 contains 15 residues. The V end lost 5 bases, the J end lost 5 bases, and 21 bases lay between the germline ends. Germline-derived CDR1 and CDR2 are GTSNPN and SVGIG (reference sequence).